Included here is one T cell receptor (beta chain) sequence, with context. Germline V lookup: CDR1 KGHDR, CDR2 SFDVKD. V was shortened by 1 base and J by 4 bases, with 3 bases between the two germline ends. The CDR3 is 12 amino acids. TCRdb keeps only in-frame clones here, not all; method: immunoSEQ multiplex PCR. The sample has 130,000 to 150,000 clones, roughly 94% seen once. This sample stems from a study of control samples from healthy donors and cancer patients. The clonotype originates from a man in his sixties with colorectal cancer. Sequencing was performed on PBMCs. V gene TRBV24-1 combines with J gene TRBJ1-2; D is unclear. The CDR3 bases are TGTGCCACCAGTGATTTCGGCTATGGCTACACCTTC. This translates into CATSDFGYGYTF.